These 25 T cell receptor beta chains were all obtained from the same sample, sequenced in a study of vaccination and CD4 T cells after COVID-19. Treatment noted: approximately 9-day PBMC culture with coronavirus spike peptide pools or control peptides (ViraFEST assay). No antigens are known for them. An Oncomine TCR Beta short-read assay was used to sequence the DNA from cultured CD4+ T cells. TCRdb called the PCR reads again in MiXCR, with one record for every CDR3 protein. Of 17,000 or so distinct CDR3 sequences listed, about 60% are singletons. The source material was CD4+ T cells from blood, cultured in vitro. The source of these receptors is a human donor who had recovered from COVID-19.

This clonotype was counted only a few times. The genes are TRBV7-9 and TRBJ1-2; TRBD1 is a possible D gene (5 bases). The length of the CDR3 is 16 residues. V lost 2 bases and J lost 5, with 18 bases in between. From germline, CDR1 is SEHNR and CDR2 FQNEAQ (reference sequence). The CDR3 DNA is TGTGCCAGCAGCTTATTAGCCGACAGATTCTTATATGGCTACACCTTC. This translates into CASSLLADRFLYGYTF.

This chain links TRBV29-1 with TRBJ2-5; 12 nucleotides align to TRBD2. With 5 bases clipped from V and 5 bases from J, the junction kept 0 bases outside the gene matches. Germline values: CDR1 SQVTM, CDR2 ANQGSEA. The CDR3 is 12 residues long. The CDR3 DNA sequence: TGCAGCGTTCTAGCGGGAGGGGAGACCCAGTACTTC. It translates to CSVLAGGETQYF.

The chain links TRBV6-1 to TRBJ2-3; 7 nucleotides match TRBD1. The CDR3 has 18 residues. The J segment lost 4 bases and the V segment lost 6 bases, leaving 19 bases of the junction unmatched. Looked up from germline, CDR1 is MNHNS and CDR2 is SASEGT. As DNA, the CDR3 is TGTGCCAGCAGCACCCGGACGCTGCCGGTTGACAGGGCAGATACGCAGTATTTT. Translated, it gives CASSTRTLPVDRADTQYF.

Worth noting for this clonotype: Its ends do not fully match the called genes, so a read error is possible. In DNA, the CDR3 is TGTGCCATCGGTGATGACAGGTACAATGAGCAGTTCTTC. Translated: CAIGDDRYNEQFF. The J gene is TRBJ2-1, the V gene TRBV10-3, with D tentatively TRBD1 (6 bases). Germline CDR1 is ENHRY and CDR2 is SYGVKD. The CDR3 covers 13 residues.

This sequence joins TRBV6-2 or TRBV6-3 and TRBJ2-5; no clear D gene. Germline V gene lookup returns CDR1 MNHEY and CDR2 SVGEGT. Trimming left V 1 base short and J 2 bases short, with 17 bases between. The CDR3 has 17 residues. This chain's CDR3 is CASSYFQRRKLQETQYF. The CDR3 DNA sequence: TGTGCCAGCAGTTACTTTCAACGGCGAAAGCTTCAAGAGACCCAGTACTTC.

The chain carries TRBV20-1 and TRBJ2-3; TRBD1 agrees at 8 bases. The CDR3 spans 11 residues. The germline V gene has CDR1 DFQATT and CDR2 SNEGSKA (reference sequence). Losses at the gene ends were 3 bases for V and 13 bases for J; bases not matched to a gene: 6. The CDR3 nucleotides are TGCAGTGCTAGCAGGGGGCACACTAAGTATTTT. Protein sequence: CSASRGHTKYF.

The CDR3 DNA reads as TGCAGTGCTAGAGATGGCGGGCACATTCAAGAGACCCAGTACTTC. This encodes CSARDGGHIQETQYF. The chain is built from TRBV20-1 and TRBJ2-5; tentative D call: TRBD2 (5 bases). V was pared by 0 bases and J by 2 bases, with 13 bases between. CDR1 is DFQATT, CDR2 SNEGSKA, per germline (reference sequence). The CDR3 loop spans 15 amino acids.

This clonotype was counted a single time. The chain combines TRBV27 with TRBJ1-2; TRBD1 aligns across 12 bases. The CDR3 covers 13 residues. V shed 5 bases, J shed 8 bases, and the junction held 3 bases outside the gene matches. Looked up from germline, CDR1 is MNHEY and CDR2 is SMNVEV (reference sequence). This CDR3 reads CASSPGTGGGYTF. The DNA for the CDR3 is TGTGCCAGCAGTCCAGGGACAGGGGGCGGCTACACCTTC.

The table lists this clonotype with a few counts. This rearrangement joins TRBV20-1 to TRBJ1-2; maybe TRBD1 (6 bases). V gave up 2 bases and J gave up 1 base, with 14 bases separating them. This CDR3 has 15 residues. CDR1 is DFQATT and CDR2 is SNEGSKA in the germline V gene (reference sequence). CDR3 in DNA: TGCAGTGCTAGATTGGGAGGGGGTCATAACTATGGCTACACCTTC. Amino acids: CSARLGGGHNYGYTF.

The CDR3 sequence: CASSPPRTDTQYF. Written as DNA, the CDR3 is TGTGCCAGCAGCCCACCAAGAACAGATACGCAGTATTTT. The rearrangement joins TRBV5-4 to TRBJ2-3, with D unclear. The CDR3 runs to 13 residues. Germline V CDR1 and CDR2: SGHNT, YYREEE (reference sequence). The germline V and J ends were trimmed by 4 bases and 3 bases, with 9 bases remaining between them.

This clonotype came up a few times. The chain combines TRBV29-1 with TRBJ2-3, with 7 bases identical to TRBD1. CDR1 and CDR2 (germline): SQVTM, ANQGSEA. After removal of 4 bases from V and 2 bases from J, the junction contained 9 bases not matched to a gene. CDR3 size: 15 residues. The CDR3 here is CSVGGYRGPTDTQYF. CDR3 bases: TGCAGCGTTGGGGGGTACAGGGGACCCACAGATACGCAGTATTTT.

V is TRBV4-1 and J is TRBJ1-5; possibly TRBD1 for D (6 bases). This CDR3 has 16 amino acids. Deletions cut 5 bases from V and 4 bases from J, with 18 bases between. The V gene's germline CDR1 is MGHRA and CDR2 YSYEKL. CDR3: CASSGPTGTLNQPQHF. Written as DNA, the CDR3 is TGCGCCAGCAGCGGCCCGACAGGCACGCTAAATCAGCCCCAGCATTTT.

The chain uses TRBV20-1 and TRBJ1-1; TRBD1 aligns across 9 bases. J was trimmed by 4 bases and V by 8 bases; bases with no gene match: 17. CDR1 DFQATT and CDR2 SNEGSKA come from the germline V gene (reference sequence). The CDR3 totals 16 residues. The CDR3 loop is CSPRQGGLRSATEAFF. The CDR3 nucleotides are TGCAGTCCGCGACAGGGGGGTCTTCGGTCTGCCACTGAAGCTTTCTTT.

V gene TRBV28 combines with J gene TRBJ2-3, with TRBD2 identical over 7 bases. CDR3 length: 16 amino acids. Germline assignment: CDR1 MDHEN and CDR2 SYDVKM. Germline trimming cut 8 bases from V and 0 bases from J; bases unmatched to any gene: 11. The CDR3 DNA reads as TGTGCCAGCTCGGGGGGTGCTAGCGGAAGCACAGATACGCAGTATTTT. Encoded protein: CASSGGASGSTDTQYF.

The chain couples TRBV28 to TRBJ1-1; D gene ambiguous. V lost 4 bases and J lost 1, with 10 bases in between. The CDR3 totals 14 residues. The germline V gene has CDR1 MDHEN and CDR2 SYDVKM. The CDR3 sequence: CASSSGSTNTEAFF. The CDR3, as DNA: TGTGCCAGCAGTTCCGGGTCCACGAACACTGAAGCTTTCTTT.

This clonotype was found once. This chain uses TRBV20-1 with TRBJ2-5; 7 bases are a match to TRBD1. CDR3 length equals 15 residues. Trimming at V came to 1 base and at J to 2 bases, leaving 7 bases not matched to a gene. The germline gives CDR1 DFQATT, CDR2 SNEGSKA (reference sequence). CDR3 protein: CSARGRTGAQETQYF. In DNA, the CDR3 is TGCAGTGCTAGAGGTCGGACAGGAGCACAAGAGACCCAGTACTTC.

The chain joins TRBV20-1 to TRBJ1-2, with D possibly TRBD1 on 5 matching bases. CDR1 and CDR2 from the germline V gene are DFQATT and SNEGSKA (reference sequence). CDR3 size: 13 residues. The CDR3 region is CSASGGANYGYTF. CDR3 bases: TGCAGCGCCTCGGGGGGAGCTAACTATGGCTACACCTTC.

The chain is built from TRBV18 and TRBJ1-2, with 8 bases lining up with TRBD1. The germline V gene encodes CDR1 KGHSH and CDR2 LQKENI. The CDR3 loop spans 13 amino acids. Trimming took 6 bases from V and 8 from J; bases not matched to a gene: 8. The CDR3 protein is CASSTETGVGYTF. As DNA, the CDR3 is TGTGCCAGCTCTACGGAGACAGGGGTCGGCTACACCTTC.

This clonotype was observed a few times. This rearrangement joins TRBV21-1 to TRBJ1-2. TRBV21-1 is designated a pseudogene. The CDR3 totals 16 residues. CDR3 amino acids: CASSKSLLREPYGYTF. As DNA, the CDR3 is TGTGCCAGCAGCAAAAGTTTGTTGAGGGAACCTTATGGCTACACCTTC.

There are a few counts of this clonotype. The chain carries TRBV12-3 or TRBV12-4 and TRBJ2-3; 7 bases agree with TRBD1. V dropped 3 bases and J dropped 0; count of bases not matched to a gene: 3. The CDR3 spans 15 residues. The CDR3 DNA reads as TGTGCCAGCAGTTTTAACAGGGGTAGCACAGATACGCAGTATTTT. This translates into CASSFNRGSTDTQYF.

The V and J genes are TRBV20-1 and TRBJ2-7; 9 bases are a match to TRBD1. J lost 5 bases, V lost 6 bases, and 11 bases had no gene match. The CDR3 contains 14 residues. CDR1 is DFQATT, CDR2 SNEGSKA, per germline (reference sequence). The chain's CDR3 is CSASSGTGTHEQYF. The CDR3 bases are TGCAGTGCGTCGTCGGGGACAGGGACCCACGAGCAGTACTTC.

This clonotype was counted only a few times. The CDR3 coding sequence is TGTGCCAGCAGTTTTCAGGGGCCAGATACGCAGTATTTT. Translated: CASSFQGPDTQYF. The V call is TRBV12-3 or TRBV12-4, the J call TRBJ2-3; possible D gene TRBD1, 6 bases. CDR3 length: 13 amino acids. Trimming removed 3 bases at V and 4 bases at J, with 8 bases between.

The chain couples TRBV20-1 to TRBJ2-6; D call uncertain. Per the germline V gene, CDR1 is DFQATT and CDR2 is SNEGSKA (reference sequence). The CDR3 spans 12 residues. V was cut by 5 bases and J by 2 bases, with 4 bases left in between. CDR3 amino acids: CSASTGANVLTF. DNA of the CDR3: TGCAGTGCTTCAACTGGGGCCAACGTCCTGACTTTC.

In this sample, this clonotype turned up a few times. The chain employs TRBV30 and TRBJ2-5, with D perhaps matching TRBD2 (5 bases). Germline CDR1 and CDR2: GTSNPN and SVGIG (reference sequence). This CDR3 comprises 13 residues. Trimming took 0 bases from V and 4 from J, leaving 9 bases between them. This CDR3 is CAWSVLGRETQYF. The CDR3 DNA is TGTGCCTGGAGTGTACTGGGGAGAGAGACCCAGTACTTC.

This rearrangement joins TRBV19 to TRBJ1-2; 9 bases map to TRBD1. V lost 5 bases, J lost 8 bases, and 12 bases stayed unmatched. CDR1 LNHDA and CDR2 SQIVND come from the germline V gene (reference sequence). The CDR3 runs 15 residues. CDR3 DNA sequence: TGTGCCAGTAGTCTCTTCCCGGGACAGGGTACCGGCTACACCTTC. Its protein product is CASSLFPGQGTGYTF.